This T cell receptor beta chain came from a study of T cell responses to AZD1222 COVID-19 vaccine. Trimming at V came to 5 bases and at J to 5 bases, leaving 2 bases not matched to a gene. The CDR3 totals 13 residues. The data were produced by immunoSEQ multiplex PCR, yet TCRdb's version contains in-frame clones alone and is incomplete. The table lists roughly 85,000 clones, 90% of them singletons. The clonotype was recovered from an adult who received the AZD1222 COVID-19 vaccine. Material: peripheral blood, obtained 28 days after the second AZD1222 dose. The rearrangement links TRBV12-3 or TRBV12-4 to TRBJ2-5; 10 bases fit TRBD1. This CDR3 reads CASSDRGQETQYF. The CDR3 bases are TGTGCCAGCAGTGACAGGGGGCAGGAGACCCAGTACTTC.